This T cell receptor (beta chain) was found in a study of CD8+ T cells in alopecia areata. RNA was isolated and reverse transcribed to cDNA, the sequencing template. Produced via immunoSEQ multiplex PCR; TCRdb's table is partial and in-frame only. Of about 270,000 clones listed, about 60% are singletons. Treatment reported: oral pan-JAK inhibitor, 5-10 mg twice daily. Researchers took lesional scalp punch biopsies and peripheral blood from people who were alopecia areata patients. Concerning this clone itself: The same CDR3 also results from other DNA sequences found in this sample.

Germline assignment: CDR1 GTSNPN and CDR2 SVGIG (reference sequence). The CDR3 has 13 amino acids. V lost 0 bases and J 0 bases, leaving 3 bases between the germline ends. V gene TRBV30 combines with J gene TRBJ1-5; D call uncertain. Sample: CD4+ T cells sorted from blood, taken at approximately week 52, from a patient treated with tofacitinib. This TCR was recovered from a human donor with alopecia areata. The DNA of the CDR3 is TGTGCCTGGAGTGTTTCTAGCAATCAGCCCCAGCATTTT. It yields the protein CAWSVSSNQPQHF.